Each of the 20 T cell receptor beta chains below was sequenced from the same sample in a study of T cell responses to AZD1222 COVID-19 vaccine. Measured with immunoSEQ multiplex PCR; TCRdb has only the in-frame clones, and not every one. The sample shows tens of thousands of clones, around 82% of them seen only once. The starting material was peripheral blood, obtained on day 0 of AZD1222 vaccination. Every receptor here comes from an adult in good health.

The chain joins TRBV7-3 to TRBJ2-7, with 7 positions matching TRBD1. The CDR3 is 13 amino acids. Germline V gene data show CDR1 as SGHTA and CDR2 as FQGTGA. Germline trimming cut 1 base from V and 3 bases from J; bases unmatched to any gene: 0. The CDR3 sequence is CASSLNRGYEQYF. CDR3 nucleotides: TGTGCCAGCAGCTTAAACAGGGGCTACGAGCAGTACTTC.

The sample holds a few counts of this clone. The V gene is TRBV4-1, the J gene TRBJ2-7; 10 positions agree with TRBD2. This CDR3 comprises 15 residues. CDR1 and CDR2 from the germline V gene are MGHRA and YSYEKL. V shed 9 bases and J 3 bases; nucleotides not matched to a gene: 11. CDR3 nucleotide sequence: TGCGCCAGTTCTAGCGGGGGAATCTTAATCTACGAGCAGTACTTC. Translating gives CASSSGGILIYEQYF.

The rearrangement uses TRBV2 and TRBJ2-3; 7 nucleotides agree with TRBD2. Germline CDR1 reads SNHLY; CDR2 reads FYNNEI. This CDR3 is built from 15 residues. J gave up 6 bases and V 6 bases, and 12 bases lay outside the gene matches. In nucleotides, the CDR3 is TGTGCCAGCAGAGAGACTAGCTCCTCGGGGGATACGCAGTATTTT. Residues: CASRETSSSGDTQYF.

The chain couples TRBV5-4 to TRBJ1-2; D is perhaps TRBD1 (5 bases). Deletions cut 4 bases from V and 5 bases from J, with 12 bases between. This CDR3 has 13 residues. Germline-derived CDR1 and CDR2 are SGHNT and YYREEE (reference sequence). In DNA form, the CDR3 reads TGTGCCAGCAGCCGCGGACAAGTTTATGGCTACACCTTC. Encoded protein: CASSRGQVYGYTF.

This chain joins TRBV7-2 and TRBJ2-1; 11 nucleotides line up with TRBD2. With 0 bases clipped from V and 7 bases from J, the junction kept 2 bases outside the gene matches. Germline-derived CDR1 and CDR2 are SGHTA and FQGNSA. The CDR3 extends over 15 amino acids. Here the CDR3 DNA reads TGTGCCAGCAGCTTAGCTAGCGGGGGGGCAAATGAGCAGTTCTTC. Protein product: CASSLASGGANEQFF.

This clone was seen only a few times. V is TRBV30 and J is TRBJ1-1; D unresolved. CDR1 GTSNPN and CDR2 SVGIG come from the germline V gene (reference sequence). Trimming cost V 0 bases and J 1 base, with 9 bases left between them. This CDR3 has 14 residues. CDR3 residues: CAWSVQRGNTEAFF. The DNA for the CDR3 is TGTGCCTGGAGTGTACAGCGTGGGAACACTGAAGCTTTCTTT.

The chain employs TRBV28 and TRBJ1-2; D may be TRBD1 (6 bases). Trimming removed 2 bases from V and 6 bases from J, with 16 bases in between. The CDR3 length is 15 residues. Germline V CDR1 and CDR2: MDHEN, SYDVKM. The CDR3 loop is CASSLRGAMLNGYTF. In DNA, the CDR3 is TGTGCCAGCAGTTTACGGGGGGCGATGTTGAATGGCTACACCTTC.

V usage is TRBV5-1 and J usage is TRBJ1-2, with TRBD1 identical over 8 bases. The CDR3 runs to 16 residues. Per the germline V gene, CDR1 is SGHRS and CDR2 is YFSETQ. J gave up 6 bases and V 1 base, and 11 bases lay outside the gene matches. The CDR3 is CASSLFQGAFLHGYTF. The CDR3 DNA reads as TGCGCCAGCAGCTTGTTCCAGGGGGCGTTCTTACATGGCTACACCTTC.

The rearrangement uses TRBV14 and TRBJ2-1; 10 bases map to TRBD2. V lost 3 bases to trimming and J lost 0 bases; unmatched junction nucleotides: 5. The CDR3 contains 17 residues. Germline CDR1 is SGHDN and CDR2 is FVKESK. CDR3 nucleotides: TGTGCCAGCAGCCAGAACGGACTAGCGGTCTCCTACAATGAGCAGTTCTTC. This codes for CASSQNGLAVSYNEQFF. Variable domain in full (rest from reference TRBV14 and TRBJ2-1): EAGVTQFPSHSVIEKGQTVTLRCDPISGHDNLYWYRRVMGKEIKFLLHFVKESKQDESGMPNNRFLAERTGGTYSTLKVQPAELEDSGVYFCASSQNGLAVSYNEQFFGPGTRLTVL.

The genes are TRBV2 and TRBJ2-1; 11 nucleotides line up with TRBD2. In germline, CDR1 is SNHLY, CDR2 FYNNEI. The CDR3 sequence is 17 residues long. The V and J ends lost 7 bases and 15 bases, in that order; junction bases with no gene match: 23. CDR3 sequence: CASIFSRTSGRQHVPFF. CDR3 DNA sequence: TGTGCCAGCATTTTTAGTCGGACTAGCGGGCGCCAACACGTGCCGTTCTTC.

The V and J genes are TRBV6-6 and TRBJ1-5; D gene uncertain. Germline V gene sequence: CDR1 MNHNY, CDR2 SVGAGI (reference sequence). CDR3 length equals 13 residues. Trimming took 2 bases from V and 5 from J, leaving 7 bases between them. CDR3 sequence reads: CASSYKADQPQHF. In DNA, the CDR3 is TGTGCCAGCAGTTACAAGGCAGATCAGCCCCAGCATTTT.

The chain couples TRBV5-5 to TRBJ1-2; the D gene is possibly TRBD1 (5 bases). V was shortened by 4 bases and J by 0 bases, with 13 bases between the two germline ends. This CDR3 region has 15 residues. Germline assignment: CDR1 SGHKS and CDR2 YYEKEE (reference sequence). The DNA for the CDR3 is TGTGCCAGCAGCAAGGAAGGGACCACTAACTATGGCTACACCTTC. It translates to CASSKEGTTNYGYTF.

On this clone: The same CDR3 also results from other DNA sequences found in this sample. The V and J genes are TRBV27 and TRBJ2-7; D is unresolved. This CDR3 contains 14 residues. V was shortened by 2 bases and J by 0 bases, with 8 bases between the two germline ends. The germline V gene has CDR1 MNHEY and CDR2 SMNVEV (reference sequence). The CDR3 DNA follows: TGTGCCAGCAGTTTAAGCACAGCCTCCTACGAGCAGTACTTC. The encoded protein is CASSLSTASYEQYF.

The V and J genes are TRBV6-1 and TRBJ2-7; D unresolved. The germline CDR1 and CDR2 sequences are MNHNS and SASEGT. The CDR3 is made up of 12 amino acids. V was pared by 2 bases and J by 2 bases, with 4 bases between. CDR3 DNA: TGTGCCAGCAGTGAACAGGCCTACGAGCAGTACTTC. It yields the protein CASSEQAYEQYF.

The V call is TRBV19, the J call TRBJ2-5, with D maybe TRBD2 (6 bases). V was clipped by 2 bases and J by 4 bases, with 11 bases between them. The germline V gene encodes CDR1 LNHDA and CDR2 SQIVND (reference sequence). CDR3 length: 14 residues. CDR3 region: CASSIRLGGETQYF. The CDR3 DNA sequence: TGTGCCAGTAGTATACGATTGGGGGGAGAGACCCAGTACTTC. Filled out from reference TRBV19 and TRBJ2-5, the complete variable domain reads DGGITQSPKYLFRKEGQNVTLSCEQNLNHDAMYWYRQDPGQGLRLIYYSQIVNDFQKGDIAEGYSVSREKKESFPLTVTSAQKNPTAFYLCASSIRLGGETQYFGPGTRLLVL.

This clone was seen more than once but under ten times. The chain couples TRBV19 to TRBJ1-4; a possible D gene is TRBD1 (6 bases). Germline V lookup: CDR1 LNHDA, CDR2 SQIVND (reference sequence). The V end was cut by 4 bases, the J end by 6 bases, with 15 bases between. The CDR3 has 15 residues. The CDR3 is CASSTGTFGDEKLFF. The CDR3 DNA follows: TGTGCCAGTAGTACGGGGACATTCGGGGATGAAAAACTGTTTTTT.

The CDR3: CASSYPGSSNTEAFF. The CDR3 DNA reads as TGTGCCAGCAGTTACCCTGGGTCATCAAACACTGAAGCTTTCTTT. The rearrangement uses TRBV6-5 and TRBJ1-1; D is unresolved. V lost 2 bases and J 2 bases, leaving 12 bases between the germline ends. Germline CDR1 is MNHEY and CDR2 is SVGAGI. This CDR3 spans 15 amino acids.

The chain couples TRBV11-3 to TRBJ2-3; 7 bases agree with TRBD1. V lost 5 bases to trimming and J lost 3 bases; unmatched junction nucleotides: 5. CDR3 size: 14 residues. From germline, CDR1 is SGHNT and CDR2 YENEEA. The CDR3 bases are TGTGCCAGCAGCGCGCACAGGGGAACAGATACGCAGTATTTT. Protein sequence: CASSAHRGTDTQYF.

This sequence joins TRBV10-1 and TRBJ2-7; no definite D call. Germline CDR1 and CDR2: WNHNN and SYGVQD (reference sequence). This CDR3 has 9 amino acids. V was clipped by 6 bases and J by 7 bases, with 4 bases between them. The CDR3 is CASRREQYF. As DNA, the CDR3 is TGCGCCAGCAGGAGGGAGCAGTACTTC.

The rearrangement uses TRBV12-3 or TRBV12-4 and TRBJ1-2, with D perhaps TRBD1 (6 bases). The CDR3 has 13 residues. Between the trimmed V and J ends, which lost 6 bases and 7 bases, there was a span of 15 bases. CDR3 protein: CASSSRGAGGYTF. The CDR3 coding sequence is TGTGCCAGCAGCAGCCGGGGGGCGGGTGGCTACACCTTC.